This T cell receptor (beta chain) emerged from a study of blood T cells in healthy people across ages. PCR was performed a second time for roughly 7 to 11 cycles using a sample-barcoded 5' primer and a J-beta primer mix. One entry per CDR3 protein, called by TCRdb with MiXCR from the 5' RACE reads. The sample shows approximately 800,000 distinct CDR3 sequences, 58% of them seen only once. The CDR3 consists of 12 residues. V shed 6 bases and J shed 2 bases, with 8 bases lying between them. The germline V gene has CDR1 PRHDT and CDR2 FYEKMQ (reference sequence). The clonotype was recovered from a young man in good health. V gene TRBV13 combines with J gene TRBJ2-7; D unresolved. The material sequenced was blood. In DNA form, the CDR3 reads TGTGCCAGCAGTGGACCAACCTACGAGCAGTACTTC. Translating gives CASSGPTYEQYF.